The rows below give T cell receptor beta chains drawn from one sample of a study of spatial heterogeneity in lung cancer. TCRdb reprocessed the 5' RACE reads via MiXCR and lists one record per CDR3 protein. The sample holds around 2,000 distinct CDR3 sequences, about 22% seen once. This sample comprised normal lung tissue next to the tumor, obtained at surgery. The receptor set was obtained from a male donor with early-stage non-small cell lung cancer. Each CDR3 is given with its conserved first and last residue. Each record gives: D gene, clone size, V gene, J gene, CDR3 protein, CDR3 DNA. The D gene is left open where the match is weak. Some rows have no size entry. The others give once, few or many, or a class for an expanded clone.

NA	large	TRBV9	TRBJ2-1	CATQGDSKHNEQFF	TGTGCCACTCAAGGGGACTCCAAGCACAATGAGCAGTTCTTC
NA	NA	TRBV7-9	TRBJ1-2	CASSLEAGTGYTF	TGTGCCAGCAGCTTAGAGGCAGGAACTGGCTACACCTTC
NA	NA	TRBV6-2/TRBV6-3	TRBJ1-1	CASSYAGRKGTEAFF	TGTGCCAGCAGCTACGCGGGGCGGAAAGGCACTGAAGCTTTCTTT
NA	few	TRBV7-2	TRBJ1-1	CASSLVGGFGFF	TGTGCCAGCAGCTTAGTGGGCGGATTTGGTTTCTTT
NA	NA	TRBV20-1	TRBJ2-7	CSAETGTYEQYF	TGCAGTGCTGAGACGGGGACCTACGAGCAGTACTTC
NA	few	TRBV15	TRBJ1-1	CATSRDIDTEAFF	TGTGCCACCAGCAGAGATATCGACACTGAAGCTTTCTTT
NA	few	TRBV20-1	TRBJ2-3	CSARLPDTQYF	TGCAGTGCTAGACTCCCAGATACGCAGTATTTT
TRBD2	medium-sized	TRBV30	TRBJ2-1	CAWSPGTSGNNEQFF	TGTGCCTGGAGTCCCGGGACTAGCGGAAACAATGAGCAGTTCTTC
NA	NA	TRBV29-1	TRBJ2-5	CSADGSGVQETQYF	TGCAGCGCCGATGGATCAGGGGTCCAAGAGACCCAGTACTTC
NA	NA	TRBV7-2	TRBJ2-5	CASSWDALQETQYF	TGTGCCAGCAGCTGGGACGCCCTCCAAGAGACCCAGTACTTC
NA	NA	TRBV10-3	TRBJ1-5	CAIAPGQGQPQHF	TGTGCCATCGCCCCAGGCCAAGGGCAGCCCCAGCATTTT
TRBD1	few	TRBV29-1	TRBJ2-1	CSAGTGAYNEQFF	TGCAGCGCTGGGACAGGGGCCTACAATGAGCAGTTCTTC
NA	medium-sized	TRBV28	TRBJ2-5	CASRQQGPETQYF	TGTGCCAGCAGGCAACAGGGCCCCGAGACCCAGTACTTC
NA	medium-sized	TRBV20-1	TRBJ2-5	CSATREETQYF	TGCAGTGCTACGAGGGAGGAGACCCAGTACTTC
NA	few	TRBV20-1	TRBJ2-4	CSARAGIKNIQYF	TGCAGTGCTAGGGCGGGGATAAAAAACATTCAGTACTTC
NA	large	TRBV7-2	TRBJ1-5	CASSLLGGAPNQPQHF	TGTGCCAGCAGCTTATTAGGAGGGGCCCCCAATCAGCCCCAGCATTTT
NA	few	TRBV27	TRBJ1-4	CASSHTGGATNEKLFF	TGTGCCAGCAGCCACACGGGGGGTGCAACTAATGAAAAACTGTTTTTT
NA	NA	TRBV5-1	TRBJ2-5	CASSLGGTSETQYF	TGCGCCAGCAGCTTGGGGGGGACGAGTGAGACCCAGTACTTC
TRBD1	NA	TRBV6-5	TRBJ2-2	CASSYRTGNIGELFF	TGTGCCAGCAGTTACAGGACAGGGAACATCGGGGAGCTGTTTTTT
NA	few	TRBV30	TRBJ1-6	CAWSYGRSSPLHF	TGTGCCTGGAGTTACGGCAGGAGTTCACCCCTCCACTTT
NA	NA	TRBV6-2/TRBV6-3	TRBJ2-3	CASSYLTPRTDTQYF	TGTGCCAGCAGTTACTTGACACCCCGCACAGATACGCAGTATTTT
NA	few	TRBV29-1	TRBJ1-3	CSGTDGGNTIYF	TGCAGCGGGACGGACGGAGGAAACACCATATATTTT
TRBD1	large	TRBV6-5	TRBJ2-1	CASSFRQGYNEQFF	TGTGCCAGCAGTTTTCGACAGGGGTACAATGAGCAGTTCTTC
NA	many	TRBV7-2	TRBJ1-2	CASSLGRYGYTF	TGTGCCAGCAGCTTAGGGAGGTATGGCTACACCTTC
TRBD1	few	TRBV6-6	TRBJ2-7	CASSPQGEALTYEQYF	TGTGCCAGCAGCCCACAGGGGGAGGCGCTCACCTACGAGCAGTACTTC
NA	few	TRBV13	TRBJ1-6	CASSLGGERSSYNSPLHF	TGTGCCAGCAGCTTAGGGGGGGAGAGAAGCTCCTATAATTCACCCCTCCACTTT
NA	few	TRBV5-1	TRBJ2-3	CASSLGGADTQYF	TGCGCCAGCAGCTTGGGTGGGGCGGATACGCAGTATTTT
NA	NA	TRBV20-1	TRBJ2-5	CSAMGLNQETQYF	TGCAGTGCAATGGGACTCAACCAAGAGACCCAGTACTTC
TRBD1	once	TRBV6-1	TRBJ2-2	CASRWSGQGWTGELFF	TGTGCCAGCAGATGGTCCGGACAGGGTTGGACCGGGGAGCTGTTTTTT
NA	NA	TRBV19	TRBJ2-1	CASSTGRMTYNEQFF	TGTGCCAGTAGTACTGGACGGATGACCTACAATGAGCAGTTCTTC
NA	few	TRBV7-9	TRBJ2-1	CASSFSPNSYNEQFF	TGTGCCAGCAGCTTCTCCCCAAACTCCTACAATGAGCAGTTCTTC
TRBD2	many	TRBV13	TRBJ2-2	CASRPTKRGEGTGELFF	TGTGCCAGCAGGCCGACCAAGCGGGGAGAGGGCACCGGGGAGCTGTTTTTT
NA	NA	TRBV7-2	TRBJ2-1	CASSPTRGSYNEQFF	TGTGCCAGCAGCCCCACCCGGGGATCCTACAATGAGCAGTTCTTC